These T cell receptor beta chains were read from a single sample in a study of siplizumab effects on memory and regulatory T cells. TCRdb keeps only in-frame clones here, not all; method: immunoSEQ multiplex PCR. The profile shows roughly 75,000 clones, around 93% of them singletons. The sequenced material came from CD8+ T cells sorted from blood. All receptors come from a human donor in good health. Both conserved end residues are part of each CDR3. Fields, in order: V gene, CDR3 length, J gene, clone size, D gene, CDR3 DNA, CDR3 protein. D genes are given only for firm matches. Clone size is not always given. Where it is, it says once, few, many or a class for expanded clones.

>TRBV9|16|TRBJ1-6|-|-
TGTGCCAGCAGCTTCGAACAGGGCTCCTATAATTCACCCCTCCACTTT
CASSFEQGSYNSPLHF
>TRBV4-1|17|TRBJ2-5|-|TRBD2
TGCGCCAGCAGCCAACAGACTAGCGGGGCACTGGGGGAGACCCAGTACTTC
CASSQQTSGALGETQYF
>TRBV28|16|TRBJ1-2|-|TRBD1
TGTGCCAGCAGTTTAGGGACAGGGGTATCCTGGTATGGCTACACCTTC
CASSLGTGVSWYGYTF
>TRBV11-1|12|TRBJ2-1|-|-
TGTGCCAGCAGCTTAGAAGGTAATGAGCAGTTCTTC
CASSLEGNEQFF
>TRBV30|13|TRBJ1-1|-|-
TGTGCCTGGAGTGTGGACTTGAACACTGAAGCTTTCTTT
CAWSVDLNTEAFF
>TRBV6-4|14|TRBJ2-1|-|-
TGTGCCAGCAGTGACGCTGACAGCTCAAATGAGCAGTTCTTC
CASSDADSSNEQFF
>TRBV9|11|TRBJ2-1|-|-
TGTGCCAGCCAAGCCTACAATGAGCAGTTCTTC
CASQAYNEQFF
>TRBV4-3|13|TRBJ2-3|-|TRBD1
TGCGCCAGCAGCCCGGGACAGACAGATACGCAGTATTTT
CASSPGQTDTQYF
>TRBV4-1|16|TRBJ2-1|-|TRBD2
TGCGCCAGCAGCCAAGAGGGGACTAGCGGGGTTGATGAGCAGTTCTTC
CASSQEGTSGVDEQFF
>TRBV7-2|15|TRBJ1-5|-|-
TGTGCCAGCAGCCTCCAGTTAAATAGCAATCAGCCCCAGCATTTT
CASSLQLNSNQPQHF
>TRBV19|13|TRBJ2-3|once|-
TGTGCCAGTAGTCCCGACTTTTCAGATACGCAGTATTTT
CASSPDFSDTQYF
>TRBV4-1|19|TRBJ1-2|-|-
TGCGCCAGCAGCCAAGTTCGTCCTGGGGGCCCGAAGGTTCTAAGTGGCTACACCTTC
CASSQVRPGGPKVLSGYTF
>TRBV7-2|15|TRBJ2-7|-|TRBD1
TGTGCCAGCACCGAGTGGTCAGGGGGTGGATACGAGCAGTACTTC
CASTEWSGGGYEQYF
>TRBV5-4|13|TRBJ2-7|-|TRBD1
TGTGCCAGCAGCCGCGACAGGGTCTACGAGCAGTACTTC
CASSRDRVYEQYF
>TRBV7-9|15|TRBJ2-7|-|TRBD2
TGTGCCAGCAACGAAGGGACTAGCGCTTCCTACGAGCAGTACTTC
CASNEGTSASYEQYF
>TRBV2|13|TRBJ2-5|-|-
TGTGCCAGCAGTGACGGCGGCGGGGAGACCCAGTACTTC
CASSDGGGETQYF
>TRBV12-5|15|TRBJ1-5|once|-
TGTGCTAGTGGCCCGGCGGCGGGAGGCAATCAGCCCCAGCATTTT
CASGPAAGGNQPQHF
>TRBV7-9|12|TRBJ2-7|-|-
TGTGCCAGCAGCCCGCCCGGACTTCCCGCCGCCTTC
CASSPPGLPAAF
>TRBV21-1|18|TRBJ2-5|-|-
TGTGCCAGCAGCTTGCCCCGACTAGCGGGGGTGGAACGAGAGACCCAGTACTTC
CASSLPRLAGVERETQYF
>TRBV12-5|15|TRBJ2-3|-|-
TGTGCTAGTGGTTTGCAGGGAATAAGCACAGATACGCAGTATTTT
CASGLQGISTDTQYF
>TRBV6-5|13|TRBJ2-7|-|-
TGTGCCACTACAAAGGGACCGGCTATGGAGCAGTACTTC
CATTKGPAMEQYF
>TRBV27|12|TRBJ2-2|-|-
TGTGCCAGCAGTCCGACTAGCGGGGAGCTGTTTTTT
CASSPTSGELFF
>TRBV21-1|16|TRBJ2-7|-|-
TGTGCCAGCAGCAGGTTGGGACAGAGATGCTCCTACGAGCAGTACTTC
CASSRLGQRCSYEQYF
>TRBV9|13|TRBJ1-1|-|-
TGTGCCAGCAGCGTAGTTGAGGGATTTGAAGCTTTCTTT
CASSVVEGFEAFF
>TRBV29-1|10|TRBJ2-7|-|-
TGCAGCGTTGAATTCGGCGAGCAGTACTTC
CSVEFGEQYF
>TRBV19|15|TRBJ2-7|-|TRBD1
TGTGCCAGTAGTATGAGGGACAGGGGTGAATACGAGCAGTACTTC
CASSMRDRGEYEQYF
>TRBV27|13|TRBJ2-1|-|-
TGTGCCAGCAGTCCGTTAGACCTCGAAGAGCAGTTCTTC
CASSPLDLEEQFF
>TRBV6-5|14|TRBJ2-6|-|-
TGTGCCAGCAGAGGGGGAGGTGGGGCCAACGTCCTGACTTTC
CASRGGGGANVLTF
>TRBV30|12|TRBJ2-7|-|-
TGTGCCTGGACTGATTACTCCTACGAGCAGTACTTC
CAWTDYSYEQYF
>TRBV27|13|TRBJ2-7|once|-
TGTGCCAGCAGTCGAGACAGTCGCTACGAGCAGTACTTC
CASSRDSRYEQYF
>TRBV30|15|TRBJ1-5|-|-
TGTGCCTGGAGTGTAATTTTTGGCAGCAATCAGCCCCAGCATTTT
CAWSVIFGSNQPQHF
>TRBV7-6|13|TRBJ1-2|-|-
TGTGCCAGCAGCTTAGTAGGGGTGGATGGCTACACCTTC
CASSLVGVDGYTF
>TRBV2|13|TRBJ1-2|-|-
TGTGCCAGCAGTGAAAACGGGCCCTATGGCTACACCTTC
CASSENGPYGYTF
>TRBV9|14|TRBJ2-3|-|TRBD2
TGTGCCAGCGGGACTAGCGGAAACACAGATACGCAGTATTTT
CASGTSGNTDTQYF
>TRBV7-2|14|TRBJ2-3|-|-
TGTGCCAGCAGCTTAGTAGACTTCACAGATACGCAGTATTTT
CASSLVDFTDTQYF
>TRBV4-1|16|TRBJ2-7|-|TRBD2
TGCGCCAGCAGCCAACCCCTGACGGGGGGATCCTACGAGCAGTACTTC
CASSQPLTGGSYEQYF
>TRBV19|17|TRBJ2-7|-|-
TGTGCCAGTAGTATTTGGGGCAGGGGACCAAGCTCCTACGAGCAGTACTTC
CASSIWGRGPSSYEQYF
>TRBV11-2|16|TRBJ2-1|-|TRBD2
TGTGCCAGCAGCTTATTGGCGGGGGGGCCCTACAATGAGCAGTTCTTC
CASSLLAGGPYNEQFF
>TRBV6-6|13|TRBJ1-1|-|TRBD1
TGTGCCAGCAGTTACCAACAGGGGTTGGGGGCTTTCTTT
CASSYQQGLGAFF
>TRBV10-1|18|TRBJ1-2|-|-
TGCGCCAGCAGTGACACCGGGACGGCGGTGCCTAAGAACTATGGCTACACCTTC
CASSDTGTAVPKNYGYTF